A selection of T cell receptor beta chains follows, all from one sample in a study of T cells in Graves' hyperthyroidism and ophthalmopathy. TCRdb independently ran MiXCR on the multiplex PCR reads; one entry per CDR3 protein. The table records a few hundred thousand distinct CDR3 sequences, more than 45% of them present only once. Source material: peripheral blood or thyroid tissue (not recorded which). Receptors originate from a woman younger than 35 with Graves' hyperthyroidism. The CDR3 runs from the conserved cysteine through the conserved F or W. D genes are given only for firm matches. Clone sizes are given selectively: once, few, many, or a class where the clone is expanded.

TRBV29-1,TRBJ1-1,NA,TRBD1,12,TGCAGCGTGGACAGGGTGTACACTGAAGCTTTCTTT,CSVDRVYTEAFF
TRBV7-8,TRBJ2-7,NA,TRBD1,15,TGCGCCAGCAGTCATCCCGGGACAGGGCGCAACGAGCAGTACTTC,CASSHPGTGRNEQYF
TRBV7-8,TRBJ1-6,many,NA,12,TGTGCCAGCAGCCTTCGACAGTCACCCCTCCACTTT,CASSLRQSPLHF
TRBV24-1,TRBJ2-7,NA,NA,15,TGTGCCACCAGTGATTATGGGTCGAGCTCCTACGAGCAGTACTTC,CATSDYGSSSYEQYF
TRBV2,TRBJ1-5,few,NA,11,TGTGCCAGCAGGGCTGGTCAGCCCCAGCATTTT,CASRAGQPQHF
TRBV2,TRBJ2-7,many,NA,9,TGTGCCAGCAAGGTGCGGCAGTACTTC,CASKVRQYF
TRBV11-2,TRBJ1-6,NA,NA,13,TGTGCCAGCAGTCCCCCGCGGCGGTCACCCCTCCACTTT,CASSPPRRSPLHF
TRBV5-1,TRBJ1-1,NA,TRBD1,14,TGCGCCAGCAGCTTGTACGACAGGGTGTCTGAAGCTTTCTTT,CASSLYDRVSEAFF
TRBV7-9,TRBJ2-7,many,NA,13,TGTGCCAGCAGCTTAGGTGGCGGGTACGAGCAGTACTTC,CASSLGGGYEQYF
TRBV6-5,TRBJ1-5,few,NA,10,TGTGCCAGCAGTTGGCAGCCCCAGCATTTT,CASSWQPQHF
TRBV7-9,TRBJ2-5,NA,NA,18,TGTGCCAGCAGCTTAGTAGGGGTGAGGGGCTATAGCAATCAGCCCCAGTACTTC,CASSLVGVRGYSNQPQYF
TRBV7-2,TRBJ1-5,NA,NA,12,TGTGCCAGCAAGGCGGGCAATCAGCCCCAGCATTTT,CASKAGNQPQHF
TRBV24-1,TRBJ1-1,NA,TRBD1,13,TGTGCCACCAGTGATCCCGGGACAGCTGAAGCTTTCTTT,CATSDPGTAEAFF
TRBV20-1,TRBJ1-5,NA,NA,16,TGCAGTGCTAGAGTGGTGGGGGGGCGATGGGATCAGCCCCAGCATTTT,CSARVVGGRWDQPQHF
TRBV10-3,TRBJ2-7,many,NA,11,TGTGCCATCAGGCTGAGGGACGAGCAGTACTTC,CAIRLRDEQYF
TRBV20-1,TRBJ2-7,few,TRBD2,16,TGCAGTGCTAGACGGTGTGGGGAGGGGATCGGTTACGAGCAGTACTTC,CSARRCGEGIGYEQYF
TRBV10-2,TRBJ1-6,many,TRBD1,14,TGCGCCAGCAACCCCAGGGGGCGAAATTCACCCCTCCACTTT,CASNPRGRNSPLHF
TRBV7-9,TRBJ1-2,few,NA,16,TGTGCCAGCAGCCCCGTCCGGGGGGAAGCTAACTATGGCTACACCTTC,CASSPVRGEANYGYTF
TRBV7-2,TRBJ1-2,NA,NA,14,TGTGCCAGCAGCCGAGCGGGGACTAACTATGGCTACACCTTC,CASSRAGTNYGYTF
TRBV29-1,TRBJ2-5,many,TRBD2,12,TGCAGCGTTAGTCGGGAGGCAGAGACCCAGTACTTC,CSVSREAETQYF
TRBV5-5,TRBJ1-2,NA,NA,15,TGTGCCAGCAGCTTGGGCAGGGAGGCTAACTATGGCTACACCTTC,CASSLGREANYGYTF
TRBV5-1,TRBJ1-2,NA,NA,13,TGCGCCAGCAGCCCAGACCTAAACTATGGCTACACCTTC,CASSPDLNYGYTF
TRBV9,TRBJ2-5,few,TRBD2,15,TGTGCCAGCAGCGTAGAGGCGCTAGCGGGGGAGACCCAGTACTTC,CASSVEALAGETQYF
TRBV9,TRBJ1-6,NA,NA,15,TGTGCCAGCAGCTCCCGCGGCTCCTATAATTCACCCCTCCACTTT,CASSSRGSYNSPLHF
TRBV6-1,TRBJ1-1,NA,TRBD1,14,TGTGCCAGCTTTCCCGGGACAGGGGGCAAAGGCGCTTTCTTT,CASFPGTGGKGAFF
TRBV7-3,TRBJ1-5,NA,TRBD1,16,TGTGCCAGCAGCTTAACGGGACAGGAGGGCAATCAGCCCCAGCATTTT,CASSLTGQEGNQPQHF
TRBV20-1,TRBJ1-1,many,TRBD1,12,TGCAGTGCTAGTGACAGGGGGTCTGAAGCTTTCTTT,CSASDRGSEAFF
TRBV12-3/TRBV12-4,TRBJ2-5,many,NA,14,TGTGCCAGCACCTTCAGGGATCCGCAAGAGACCCAGTACTTC,CASTFRDPQETQYF
TRBV5-1,TRBJ1-1,few,TRBD1,13,TGCGCCAGCGCAACAGGGGTGGAAACTGAAGCTTTCTTT,CASATGVETEAFF
TRBV25-1,TRBJ1-3,NA,NA,13,TGTGCCAGCAGAGGGAAGACTGGAAACACCATATATTTT,CASRGKTGNTIYF
TRBV9,TRBJ1-1,few,TRBD1,13,TGTGCCAGCAGCGCCCGACAGGACAGGGAAGCTTTCTTT,CASSARQDREAFF
TRBV7-9,TRBJ1-4,NA,NA,14,TGTGCCAGCAGCTTATCGATGGGGGAGGAAAAACTGTTTTTT,CASSLSMGEEKLFF
TRBV7-9,TRBJ1-6,NA,TRBD1,17,TGTGCCAGCAGCCGCAGGGGGCCTGGACGGCGGCGGTCACCCCTCCACTTT,CASSRRGPGRRRSPLHF
TRBV7-9,TRBJ1-1,many,NA,13,TGTGCCAGCAGCTTAGCGACGGGTACTGAAGCTTTCTTT,CASSLATGTEAFF
TRBV12-3/TRBV12-4,TRBJ1-4,NA,NA,15,TGTGCCAGCAGTTTCCGAGGGGCGGGTCGTGAAAAACTGTTTTTT,CASSFRGAGREKLFF
TRBV25-1,TRBJ2-7,many,TRBD1,15,TGTGCCAGCAGTGAATCGACAGGGGGAACCTACGAGCAGTACTTC,CASSESTGGTYEQYF